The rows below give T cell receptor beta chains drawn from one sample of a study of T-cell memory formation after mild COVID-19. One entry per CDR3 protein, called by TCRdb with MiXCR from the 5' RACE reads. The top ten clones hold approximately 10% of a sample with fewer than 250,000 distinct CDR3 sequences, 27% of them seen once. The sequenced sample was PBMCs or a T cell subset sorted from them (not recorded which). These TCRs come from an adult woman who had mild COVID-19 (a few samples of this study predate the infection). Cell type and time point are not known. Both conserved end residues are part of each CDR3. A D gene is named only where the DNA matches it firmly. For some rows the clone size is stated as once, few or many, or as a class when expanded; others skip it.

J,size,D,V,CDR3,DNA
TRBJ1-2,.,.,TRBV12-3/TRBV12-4,CASSSGQSGSGYTF,TGTGCCAGCAGTTCAGGTCAGAGTGGTTCTGGCTACACCTTC
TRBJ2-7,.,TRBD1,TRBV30,CAWSGTGAYEQYF,TGTGCCTGGTCCGGGACAGGGGCCTACGAGCAGTACTTC
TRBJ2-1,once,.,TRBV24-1,CATSDRGLQRSYNEQFF,TGTGCCACCAGTGACCGAGGACTTCAGCGCTCCTACAATGAGCAGTTCTTC
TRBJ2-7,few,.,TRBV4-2,CASSQAMDGYSYEQYF,TGTGCCAGCAGCCAAGCGATGGACGGGTACTCCTACGAGCAGTACTTC
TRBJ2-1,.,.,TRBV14,CASSPKRNYNEQFF,TGTGCCAGCAGCCCTAAGCGGAACTACAATGAGCAGTTCTTC
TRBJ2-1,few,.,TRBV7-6,CASSLGRGGNEQFF,TGTGCCAGCAGCTTAGGAAGGGGGGGGAATGAGCAGTTCTTC
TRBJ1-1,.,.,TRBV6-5,CATARNGQLDTEAFF,TGTGCCACAGCACGAAATGGGCAGCTGGACACTGAAGCTTTCTTT
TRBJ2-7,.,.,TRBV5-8,CASSLISGAYEQYF,TGTGCCAGCAGCTTGATATCCGGGGCCTACGAGCAGTACTTC
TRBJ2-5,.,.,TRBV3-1,CASSQGEVGAETQYF,TGTGCCAGCAGCCAAGGGGAGGTGGGAGCGGAGACCCAGTACTTC
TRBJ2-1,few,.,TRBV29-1,CSVRGKSSYNEQFF,TGCAGCGTCCGGGGGAAGAGCTCCTACAATGAGCAGTTCTTC
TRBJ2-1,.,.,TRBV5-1,CASSLLASSSYNEQFF,TGCGCCAGCAGCTTGTTGGCCTCGAGCTCCTACAATGAGCAGTTCTTC